This record covers a single T cell receptor (beta chain). Clones were read by immunoSEQ multiplex PCR, and TCRdb kept only the in-frame ones, dropping some. The sample records tens of thousands of clones, approximately 86% being singletons. This sample stems from a study of OX40 agonist ivuxolimab in advanced cancers. Whole-study context: Three partial responders included one hepatocellular carcinoma patient and two cutaneous melanoma patients.

The sequence came from an adult with an advanced solid tumor such as melanoma, head and neck, liver or kidney cancer. This specimen consisted of CD4+ or CD8+ T cells sorted from blood, obtained in a trial of the OX40 agonist ivuxolimab.

The CDR3 here is CASRSTGNGNQPQHF. The CDR3, as DNA: TGTGCCAGCAGATCTACAGGGAACGGGAATCAGCCCCAGCATTTT. This chain links TRBV6-5 with TRBJ1-5; the D gene is possibly TRBD1 (6 bases). Germline assignment: CDR1 MNHEY and CDR2 SVGAGI. The V gene lost 6 bases and the J gene lost 4 bases, with 16 bases spanning the gap. The CDR3 runs 15 residues.